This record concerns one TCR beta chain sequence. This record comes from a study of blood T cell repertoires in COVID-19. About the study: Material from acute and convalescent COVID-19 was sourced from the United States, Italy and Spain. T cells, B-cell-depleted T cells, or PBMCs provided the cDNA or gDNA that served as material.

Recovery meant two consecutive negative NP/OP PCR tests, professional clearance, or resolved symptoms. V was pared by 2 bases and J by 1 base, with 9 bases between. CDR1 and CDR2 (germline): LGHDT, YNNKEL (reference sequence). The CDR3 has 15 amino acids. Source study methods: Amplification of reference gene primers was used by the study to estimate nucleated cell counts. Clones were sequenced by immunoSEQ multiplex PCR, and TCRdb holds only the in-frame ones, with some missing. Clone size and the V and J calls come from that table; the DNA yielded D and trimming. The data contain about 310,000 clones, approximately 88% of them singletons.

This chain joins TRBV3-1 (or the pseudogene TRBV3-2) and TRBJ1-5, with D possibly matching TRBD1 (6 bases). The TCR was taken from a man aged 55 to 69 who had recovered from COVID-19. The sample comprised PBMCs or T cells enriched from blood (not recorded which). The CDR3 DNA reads TGTGCCAGCAGCCAAAGGGGGTTGAGCAATCAGCCCCAGCATTTT. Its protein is CASSQRGLSNQPQHF.